A single sample gave rise to the 7 T cell receptor beta chains below, sequenced in a study of beta chain features in type 1 diabetes. Study-level points and caveats: Shorter TCRB CDR3s, moderately but significantly so, marked every one of the four CD4+ subsets in Type 1 diabetes patients.

The sequenced template was cDNA made from the entire isolated RNA. Only in-frame clones appear in the TCRdb table, and some are missing; sequencing was by immunoSEQ multiplex PCR. The sample comprises 150,000 to 190,000 clones, 10% to 13% of which are singletons, and under 0.55% rests with the top ten. These receptors have no identified antigens. The sample comprised central memory CD4+ T cells from blood. The receptors shown here come from a man aged 25 to 45 with type 1 diabetes.

This clone was detected only a few times. The gene calls are TRBV7-9 and TRBJ2-5; D ambiguous. V was pared by 1 base and J by 2 bases, with 11 bases between. From germline, CDR1 is SEHNR and CDR2 FQNEAQ (reference sequence). The CDR3 consists of 15 residues. The CDR3 DNA is TGTGCCAGCAGCTTAGTCTATAGCAGACAAGAGACCCAGTACTTC. This sequence encodes CASSLVYSRQETQYF.

The J gene is TRBJ2-5, the V gene TRBV11-2, with D perhaps TRBD2 (5 bases). The CDR3 has 15 amino acids. With 1 base removed from V and 4 bases from J, the gap between germline ends came to 13 bases. Germline V gene data show CDR1 as SGHAT and CDR2 as FQNNGV. The CDR3 coding sequence is TGTGCCAGCAGCTTAGTATCCAGCGGTACAGAGACCCAGTACTTC. This encodes CASSLVSSGTETQYF. Full variable domain (missing parts from reference TRBV11-2 and TRBJ2-5): EAGVAQSPRYKIIEKRQSVAFWCNPISGHATLYWYQQILGQGPKLLIQFQNNGVVDDSQLPKDRFSAERLKGVDSTLKIQPAKLEDSAVYLCASSLVSSGTETQYFGPGTRLLVL.

This clone was counted only a few times. This chain connects TRBV6-1 to TRBJ1-5; D possibly corresponds to TRBD1 (6 bases). The CDR3 has 14 residues. The germline gives CDR1 MNHNS, CDR2 SASEGT. Trimming took 8 bases from V and 4 from J, leaving 15 bases between them. CDR3 DNA: TGTGCCAGCGAGGGGGGGCTTGGTAATCAGCCCCAGCATTTT. It translates to CASEGGLGNQPQHF.

This clone was observed a few times. The chain couples TRBV4-3 to TRBJ1-5; 7 nucleotides line up with TRBD1. Germline V gives CDR1 LGHNA, CDR2 YSLEER. This CDR3 spans 15 amino acids. V lost 0 bases and J lost 5; bases outside the gene matches: 4. The CDR3 protein is CASSQDGTGDQPQHF. The CDR3 coding sequence is TGCGCCAGCAGCCAAGATGGCACAGGGGATCAGCCCCAGCATTTT.

This clone appeared a few times. The chain couples TRBV30 to TRBJ1-5; TRBD1 might be the D (6 bases). CDR1 and CDR2 from the germline V gene are GTSNPN and SVGIG (reference sequence). The CDR3 runs 15 residues. Trimming removed 5 bases at V and 3 bases at J, with 17 bases between. The CDR3 nucleotides read TGTGCCTGGGCCAGGCCGGACAGAGACAATCAGCCCCAGCATTTT. Translating it yields CAWARPDRDNQPQHF.

Only a few counts were recorded for this clone. The chain links TRBV5-4 to TRBJ2-7; TRBD1 matches 7 bases. V shed 4 bases and J 6 bases; nucleotides not matched to a gene: 10. Germline V lookup: CDR1 SGHNT, CDR2 YYREEE (reference sequence). The CDR3 is made up of 14 amino acids. CDR3 residues: CASSPDRFGGEQYF. The DNA of the CDR3 is TGTGCCAGCAGCCCGGACAGGTTCGGAGGCGAGCAGTACTTC. Full variable domain (remainder filled in from reference TRBV5-4 and TRBJ2-7): ETGVTQSPTHLIKTRGQQVTLRCSSQSGHNTVSWYQQALGQGPQFIFQYYREEENGRGNFPPRFSGLQFPNYSSELNVNALELDDSALYLCASSPDRFGGEQYFGPGTRLTVT.

This clone was picked up a small number of times. The chain carries TRBV2 and TRBJ1-2; D perhaps matches TRBD1 (6 bases). V dropped 6 bases and J dropped 1 base, with 9 bases sitting between them. CDR3 size: 13 residues. Per germline, CDR1 SNHLY and CDR2 FYNNEI. This CDR3 is CASRDSLNYGYTF. In nucleotides, the CDR3 is TGTGCCAGCAGGGACAGCCTTAACTATGGCTACACCTTC.